This TCR beta chain is from a study of metastatic and nonmetastatic thyroid tumors. CDR1 and CDR2 from the germline V gene are SGHDN and FVKESK. V was pared by 1 base and J by 8 bases, with 17 bases between. CDR3 length: 15 amino acids. No treatment of any kind had been given to any patient before thyroid surgery. Via MiXCR, TCRdb re-called the PCR reads. The sample holds approximately 35,000 clones, 20% to 25% seen once. This clonotype originated in a male donor with papillary thyroid cancer or a benign thyroid nodule (not recorded which). Some clones in this sample may be carry-over from other donors' samples. The specimen was tumor tissue. The chain is built from TRBV14 and TRBJ1-2, with D maybe TRBD1 (6 bases). CDR3 residues: CASSQASGDVWGYTF. Here the CDR3 DNA reads TGTGCCAGCAGCCAAGCCTCAGGGGATGTATGGGGCTACACCTTC. Using reference TRBV14 and TRBJ1-2 for the parts outside the CDR3, the full variable domain is EAGVTQFPSHSVIEKGQTVTLRCDPISGHDNLYWYRRVMGKEIKFLLHFVKESKQDESGMPNNRFLAERTGGTYSTLKVQPAELEDSGVYFCASSQASGDVWGYTFGSGTRLTVV.